This is a list of T cell receptor beta chains from one sample in a study of cytomegalovirus exposure and HLA in healthy donors. The method was immunoSEQ multiplex PCR; TCRdb's version includes in-frame clones alone and lacks a portion of them. The table records 110,000 to 150,000 clones, 75% to 85% of them present only once. Sequencing input: PBMCs. The source is a woman aged 18-29 years in good health and CMV-seropositive. Each CDR3 is given with its conserved first and last residue. D genes are given only for firm matches. Only part of the rows carry a size: once, few, many, or a class if the clone is expanded.

cdr3_aa | cdr3_nt | j_call | d_call | cdr3_length | v_call | clone_size
CASKRTPAPSLAGELFF | TGTGCCAGTAAACGGACTCCAGCCCCTTCATTGGCCGGGGAGCTGTTTTTT | TRBJ2-2 | . | 17 | TRBV19 | few
CASSPGTGGEEQYF | TGTGCCAGCAGCCCAGGGACAGGGGGTGAGGAGCAGTACTTC | TRBJ2-5 | TRBD1 | 14 | TRBV13 | .
CASTEPREVNTEAFF | TGTGCCAGCACCGAACCGCGCGAAGTGAACACTGAAGCTTTCTTT | TRBJ1-1 | . | 15 | TRBV28 | once
CASSLGQGYGYTF | TGTGCCAGCAGCTTAGGACAGGGCTATGGCTACACCTTC | TRBJ1-2 | TRBD1 | 13 | TRBV7-9 | .
CASSIWDSGNSPLHF | TGTGCCAGTAGTATATGGGACAGCGGGAATTCACCCCTCCACTTT | TRBJ1-6 | TRBD1 | 15 | TRBV19 | .
CASAPTPAGVRNQPQHF | TGTGCCAGCGCCCCGACGCCGGCAGGGGTAAGGAATCAGCCCCAGCATTTT | TRBJ1-5 | . | 17 | TRBV19 | .
CSVPKTRGTGEFTYEQYF | TGCAGCGTACCCAAGACTCGGGGAACAGGGGAATTTACCTACGAGCAGTACTTC | TRBJ2-7 | TRBD1 | 18 | TRBV29-1 | few
CASSYSQVYGYTF | TGTGCCAGCAGTTACTCCCAGGTTTATGGCTACACCTTC | TRBJ1-2 | . | 13 | TRBV6-5 | few
CASSKEGNRDGYTF | TGTGCCAGCAGCAAAGAAGGGAACAGGGACGGCTACACCTTC | TRBJ1-2 | . | 14 | TRBV21-1 | few
CSARALSAIYF | TGCAGTGCTCGCGCTTTGTCCGCCATATATTTT | TRBJ1-3 | . | 11 | TRBV20-1 | .
CASSPRDRGETQYF | TGTGCCAGCAGCCCCCGGGACAGGGGGGAGACCCAGTACTTC | TRBJ2-5 | TRBD1 | 14 | TRBV9 | .
CATKGNRLQETQYF | TGTGCCACCAAGGGCAATCGACTACAAGAGACCCAGTACTTC | TRBJ2-5 | . | 14 | TRBV15 | .
CASRLQGFSDGYTF | TGTGCCAGTAGACTACAGGGTTTTTCCGATGGCTACACCTTC | TRBJ1-2 | . | 14 | TRBV19 | .
CASSPPPGYAEAFF | TGTGCCAGCTCACCACCCCCGGGTTACGCTGAAGCTTTCTTT | TRBJ1-1 | . | 14 | TRBV18 | .
CASTTWGVPGYTF | TGTGCCAGCACCACATGGGGAGTCCCTGGCTACACCTTC | TRBJ1-2 | . | 13 | TRBV6-5 | .
CASSRLAGNTGELFF | TGTGCCAGCAGTCGACTAGCGGGGAACACCGGGGAGCTGTTTTTT | TRBJ2-2 | TRBD2 | 15 | TRBV28 | .
CASSFNRDRGQETQYF | TGCGCCAGCAGCTTTAACCGGGACAGGGGTCAAGAGACCCAGTACTTC | TRBJ2-5 | TRBD1 | 16 | TRBV5-1 | .
CASSEGGGGEKLFF | TGTGCCAGCAGTGAAGGGGGCGGTGGTGAAAAACTGTTTTTT | TRBJ1-4 | TRBD1 | 14 | TRBV6-5 | few
CASSPTLTLNTEAFF | TGTGCCAGCTCACCTACCTTGACTTTGAACACTGAAGCTTTCTTT | TRBJ1-1 | . | 15 | TRBV18 | .
CASSQSGWEAFF | TGCGCCAGCAGCCAATCGGGTTGGGAAGCTTTCTTT | TRBJ1-1 | . | 12 | TRBV4-1 | .
CASSQDTDSQETQYF | TGCGCCAGCAGCCAAGACACCGACTCTCAAGAGACCCAGTACTTC | TRBJ2-5 | . | 15 | TRBV4-3 | .
CASSETGGGGNTDTQYF | TGTGCCAGCAGTGAAACAGGGGGAGGGGGAAACACAGATACGCAGTATTTT | TRBJ2-3 | . | 17 | TRBV6-4 | .
CASSANRGDNEQFF | TGTGCCAGCAGCGCAAACCGGGGGGACAATGAGCAGTTCTTC | TRBJ2-1 | TRBD2 | 14 | TRBV11-3 | .
CAWSPHPGVQETQYF | TGTGCCTGGAGTCCCCACCCGGGGGTCCAAGAGACCCAGTACTTC | TRBJ2-5 | . | 15 | TRBV30 | .
CASSLQAGGNTGELFF | TGTGCCAGCAGCTTACAAGCGGGGGGGAACACCGGGGAGCTGTTTTTT | TRBJ2-2 | TRBD2 | 16 | TRBV7-9 | .
CASSETTQGARGYTF | TGTGCCAGCAGTGAAACCACTCAGGGGGCCCGTGGCTACACCTTC | TRBJ1-2 | TRBD1 | 15 | TRBV2 | .
CASSQGYSGTGDEKLFF | TGCGCCAGCAGCCAAGGATATTCGGGGACAGGGGATGAAAAACTGTTTTTT | TRBJ1-4 | TRBD1 | 17 | TRBV4-1 | .
CASSWDRAGPQHF | TGTGCCAGCAGCTGGGACAGGGCTGGCCCCCAGCATTTT | TRBJ1-5 | TRBD1 | 13 | TRBV7-2 | once
CASSPILGSSAGNTGELFF | TGTGCCAGCTCACCAATTCTGGGGTCTTCGGCGGGGAACACCGGGGAGCTGTTTTTT | TRBJ2-2 | . | 19 | TRBV18 | .
CAWSSASQETQYF | TGTGCCTGGAGTTCGGCTAGCCAAGAGACCCAGTACTTC | TRBJ2-5 | . | 13 | TRBV30 | .
CASSYFRGGTYTQYF | TGTGCCAGCAGTTACTTCCGGGGGGGCACATATACGCAGTATTTT | TRBJ2-3 | TRBD2 | 15 | TRBV6-5 | few
CASSRQGDSNYGYTF | TGCGCCAGCAGCCGACAGGGGGATTCTAACTATGGCTACACCTTC | TRBJ1-2 | TRBD1 | 15 | TRBV5-1 | .
CASSQLPPDSNQETQYF | TGCGCCAGCAGTCAACTTCCCCCGGACAGCAATCAAGAGACCCAGTACTTC | TRBJ2-5 | . | 17 | TRBV23-1 | .
CASSLVHSNQPQHF | TGTGCCAGCAGTTTAGTCCATAGCAATCAGCCCCAGCATTTT | TRBJ1-5 | . | 14 | TRBV27 | .
CASSETGEDTEAFF | TGTGCCAGCAGTGAAACAGGGGAGGACACTGAAGCTTTCTTT | TRBJ1-1 | TRBD1 | 14 | TRBV6-4 | .
CASSLGSGSTSRQYF | TGTGCCAGCAGCTTAGGTAGCGGGTCCACCAGTAGGCAGTACTTC | TRBJ2-7 | TRBD2 | 15 | TRBV7-2 | .
CASSQAGRNGYTF | TGCGCCAGCAGTCAAGCGGGGAGGAATGGCTACACCTTC | TRBJ1-2 | . | 13 | TRBV23-1 | .
CSARQAYGYTF | TGCAGTGCTAGGCAGGCCTATGGCTACACCTTC | TRBJ1-2 | . | 11 | TRBV20-1 | .
CASSPGTGGRETQYF | TGTGCCAGCAGTCCAGGGACAGGGGGCCGGGAGACCCAGTACTTC | TRBJ2-5 | TRBD1 | 15 | TRBV28 | few
CASSSYQHRDIADAKYF | TGCGCCAGCAGCTCATACCAACACCGGGACATCGCCGACGCTAAGTACTTC | TRBJ2-7 | . | 17 | TRBV5-1 | .
CSAEGLGTEAFF | TGCAGCGCGGAGGGGCTAGGCACTGAAGCTTTCTTT | TRBJ1-1 | . | 12 | TRBV29-1 | .
CASSYEGTGELFF | TGTGCCAGCAGTTACGAGGGCACCGGGGAGCTGTTTTTT | TRBJ2-2 | . | 13 | TRBV6-5 | .
CASSWLGQSTGELFF | TGTGCCAGCAGCTGGCTGGGCCAGTCTACCGGGGAGCTGTTTTTT | TRBJ2-2 | . | 15 | TRBV5-6 | .
CASRYLNTNYGYTF | TGTGCCAGTAGGTATCTGAACACTAACTATGGCTACACCTTC | TRBJ1-2 | . | 14 | TRBV19 | .
CASSFSQGITNTEAFF | TGTGCCAGCAGTTTCAGCCAGGGCATTACAAACACTGAAGCTTTCTTT | TRBJ1-1 | . | 16 | TRBV28 | .
CASRTGHPGNTIYF | TGTGCCAGTAGGACAGGTCATCCTGGAAACACCATATATTTT | TRBJ1-3 | . | 14 | TRBV19 | .
CASSDFRGGARVGELFF | TGTGCCAGCAGTGACTTCCGCGGGGGGGCCAGGGTCGGGGAGCTGTTTTTT | TRBJ2-2 | TRBD2 | 17 | TRBV6-4 | .
CASSVSAGSHYEQYF | TGTGCCAGCAGTGTATCAGCGGGGAGCCACTACGAGCAGTACTTC | TRBJ2-7 | TRBD2 | 15 | TRBV6-1 | .
CASSSGGDVYTGELFF | TGTGCCAGCAGTTCCGGGGGGGATGTTTACACCGGGGAGCTGTTTTTT | TRBJ2-2 | TRBD2 | 16 | TRBV27 | .
CASSAPGQAYYEQYF | TGTGCCAGTAGTGCCCCGGGACAGGCGTACTACGAGCAGTACTTC | TRBJ2-7 | TRBD1 | 15 | TRBV19 | .
CAWRRGGGNQPQHF | TGTGCCTGGAGGCGGGGAGGTGGCAATCAGCCCCAGCATTTT | TRBJ1-5 | . | 14 | TRBV30 | .
CASSKGPGELFF | TGTGCCAGCAGCAAGGGGCCCGGGGAGCTGTTTTTT | TRBJ2-2 | . | 12 | TRBV11-3 | .
CASSIRDRGLMDTGELFF | TGTGCCAGCAGCATACGGGACAGGGGGCTAATGGACACCGGGGAGCTGTTTTTT | TRBJ2-2 | TRBD1 | 18 | TRBV7-6 | .
CASRGPGLAGGRGGEQFF | TGTGCCAGCAGAGGACCGGGACTAGCGGGGGGCCGGGGTGGTGAGCAGTTCTTC | TRBJ2-1 | TRBD2 | 18 | TRBV28 | .
CSWGGVTEAFF | TGCAGTTGGGGAGGGGTCACTGAAGCTTTCTTT | TRBJ1-1 | . | 11 | TRBV20-1 | .
CASSHAGFTGELFF | TGTGCCAGCAGCCACGCAGGATTTACCGGGGAGCTGTTTTTT | TRBJ2-2 | . | 14 | TRBV11-3 | .
CASSSSTRQGDNQPQHF | TGTGCCAGCAGTTCCTCAACGAGACAGGGGGATAATCAGCCCCAGCATTTT | TRBJ1-5 | TRBD1 | 17 | TRBV28 | .